This TCR beta chain was retrieved from a study of blood T cell repertoires in COVID-19. This clone was seen only once. Produced via immunoSEQ multiplex PCR; TCRdb's table is partial and in-frame only. The top ten clones hold roughly a tenth of a sample with more than 200,000 clones, under 90% of them seen once. CDR1 is MNHEY, CDR2 SMNVEV, per germline (reference sequence). This CDR3 has 12 residues. Trimming pared 5 bases from V and 4 bases from J, leaving 8 bases between. The sequencing input was peripheral blood. The rearrangement uses TRBV27 and TRBJ1-2; no definite D call. This TCR was sampled from a woman older than 75 with COVID-19, enrolled during active disease. CDR3 sequence: CASSQTGYGYTF. CDR3 in DNA: TGTGCCAGCAGTCAGACGGGCTATGGCTACACCTTC.